This T cell receptor (beta chain) is drawn from a study of human T cells and chemical hapten exposure. The overall study: Skin on the upper inner arm, approximately 2 cm by approximately 2 cm in size, was sensitized with 2% DPC. Each week of the roughly 24-week study, patients had diphenylcyclopropenone applied to the scalp.

Indicated time point: pre-sensitization, week 0. The treatment was: therapeutic diphenylcyclopropenone sensitization with weekly scalp DPC. From the RACE reads, TCRdb called clonotypes with MiXCR, one entry per CDR3 protein. The profile shows some 400,000 distinct CDR3 sequences, 5.1% of them singletons. The CDR3 has 12 residues. CDR1 is SEHNR, CDR2 FQNEAQ, per germline (reference sequence). Study outcomes and limitations: More PT1 expanded TCRs went with higher patch test scores.

This clonotype has a count of ten or more. The target antigen is unknown. One end of the junction varies from germline; a read error may be responsible. This specimen was whole blood, taken in connection with sensitization to the hapten diphenylcyclopropenone (DPC). The rearrangement joins TRBV7-9 to TRBJ1-1; no clear D gene. The TCR originated in a woman in her fifties or sixties with alopecia areata. Some clones in this sample may be carry-over from other donors' samples. The CDR3 DNA reads as TGCCAAACCAACAGTCTGAACACTGAAGCTTTCTTT. It is translated as CQTNSLNTEAFF.